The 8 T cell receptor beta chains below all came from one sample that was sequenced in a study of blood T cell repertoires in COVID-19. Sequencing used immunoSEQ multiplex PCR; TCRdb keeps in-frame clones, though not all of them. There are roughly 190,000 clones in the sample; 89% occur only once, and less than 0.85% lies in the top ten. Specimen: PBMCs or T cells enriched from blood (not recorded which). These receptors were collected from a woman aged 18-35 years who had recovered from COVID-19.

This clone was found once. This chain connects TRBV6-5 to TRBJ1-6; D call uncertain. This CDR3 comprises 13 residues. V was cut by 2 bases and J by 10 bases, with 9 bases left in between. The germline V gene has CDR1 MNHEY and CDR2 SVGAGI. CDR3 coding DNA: TGTGCCAGCAGTTACGAGCCGTTGTCACCCCTCCACTTT. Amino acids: CASSYEPLSPLHF.

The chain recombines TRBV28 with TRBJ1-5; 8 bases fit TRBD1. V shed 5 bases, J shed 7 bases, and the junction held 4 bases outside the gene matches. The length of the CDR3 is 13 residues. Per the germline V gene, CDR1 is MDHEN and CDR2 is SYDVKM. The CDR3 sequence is CASSPGTGQPQHF. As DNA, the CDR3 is TGTGCCAGCAGTCCGGGGACAGGCCAGCCCCAGCATTTT.

As DNA, the CDR3 is TGTGCCAGCAGTTTATCCGAGGGAGAGACCCAGTACTTC. Translation: CASSLSEGETQYF. V usage is TRBV27 and J usage is TRBJ2-5; D possibly corresponds to TRBD2 (5 bases). This CDR3 has 13 residues. V was shortened by 0 bases and J by 4 bases, with 6 bases between the two germline ends. Germline CDR1 and CDR2: MNHEY and SMNVEV (reference sequence).

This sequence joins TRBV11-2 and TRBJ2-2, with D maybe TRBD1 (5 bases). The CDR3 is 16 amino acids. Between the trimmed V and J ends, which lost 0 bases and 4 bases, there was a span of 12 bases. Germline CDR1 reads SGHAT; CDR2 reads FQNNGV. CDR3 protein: CASSLEWQGLTGELFF. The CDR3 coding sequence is TGTGCCAGCAGCTTAGAGTGGCAGGGCCTCACCGGGGAGCTGTTTTTT.

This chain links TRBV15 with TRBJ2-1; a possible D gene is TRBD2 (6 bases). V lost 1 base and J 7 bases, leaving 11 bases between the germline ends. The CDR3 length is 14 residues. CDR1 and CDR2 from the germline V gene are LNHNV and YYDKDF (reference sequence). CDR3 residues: CATSRARELNEQFF. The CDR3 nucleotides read TGTGCCACCAGCAGAGCTCGGGAGCTTAATGAGCAGTTCTTC.

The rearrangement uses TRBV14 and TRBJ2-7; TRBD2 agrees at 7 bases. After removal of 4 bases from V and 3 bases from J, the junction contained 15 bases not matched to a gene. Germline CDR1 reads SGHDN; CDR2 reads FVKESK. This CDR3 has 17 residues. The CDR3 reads CASSRGSGVGILYEQYF. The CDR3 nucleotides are TGTGCCAGCAGCCGCGGGAGTGGGGTTGGCATCCTCTACGAGCAGTACTTC.

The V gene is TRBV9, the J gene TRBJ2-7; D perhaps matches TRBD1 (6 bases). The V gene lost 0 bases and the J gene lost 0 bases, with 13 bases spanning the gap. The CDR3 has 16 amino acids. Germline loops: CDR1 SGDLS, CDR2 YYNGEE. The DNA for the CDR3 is TGTGCCAGCAGCGTAGGAGGGGGTGGGGGCTCCTACGAGCAGTACTTC. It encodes CASSVGGGGGSYEQYF. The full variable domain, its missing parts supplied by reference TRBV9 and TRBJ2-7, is DSGVTQTPKHLITATGQRVTLRCSPRSGDLSVYWYQQSLDQGLQFLIQYYNGEERAKGNILERFSAQQFPDLHSELNLSSLELGDSALYFCASSVGGGGGSYEQYFGPGTRLTVT.

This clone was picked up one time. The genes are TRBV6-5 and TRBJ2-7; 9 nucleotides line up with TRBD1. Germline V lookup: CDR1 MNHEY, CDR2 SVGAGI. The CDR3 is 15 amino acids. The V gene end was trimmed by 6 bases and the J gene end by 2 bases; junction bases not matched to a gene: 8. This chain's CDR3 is CASRDPGQGPYEQYF. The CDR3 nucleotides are TGTGCCAGCAGAGACCCGGGACAGGGTCCCTACGAGCAGTACTTC.